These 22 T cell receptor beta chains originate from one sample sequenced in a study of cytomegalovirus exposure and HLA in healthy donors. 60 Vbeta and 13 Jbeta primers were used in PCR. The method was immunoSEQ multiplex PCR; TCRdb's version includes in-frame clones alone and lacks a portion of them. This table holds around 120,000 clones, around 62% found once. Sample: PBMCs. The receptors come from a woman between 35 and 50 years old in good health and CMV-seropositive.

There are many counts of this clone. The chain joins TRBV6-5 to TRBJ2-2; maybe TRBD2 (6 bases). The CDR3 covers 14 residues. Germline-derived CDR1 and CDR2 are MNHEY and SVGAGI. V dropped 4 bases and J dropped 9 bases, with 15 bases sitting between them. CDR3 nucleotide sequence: TGTGCCAGCAGTTTGGAGGGGAACAACCGGGAGCTGTTTTTT. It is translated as CASSLEGNNRELFF.

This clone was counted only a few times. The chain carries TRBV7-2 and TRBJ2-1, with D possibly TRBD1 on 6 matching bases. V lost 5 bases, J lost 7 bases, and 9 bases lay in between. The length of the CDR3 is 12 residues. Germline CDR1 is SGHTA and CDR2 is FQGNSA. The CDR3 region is CASSQDRNEQFF. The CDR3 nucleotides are TGTGCCAGCAGCCAAGACAGGAATGAGCAGTTCTTC.

The CDR3 DNA is TGTGCCAGCAGCCCACGGGGACCTAGCGGTAATGAGCAGTTCTTC. Its protein product is CASSPRGPSGNEQFF. The chain joins TRBV5-4 to TRBJ2-1, with TRBD2 matching 7 bases. CDR3 length: 15 amino acids. The germline CDR1 and CDR2 sequences are SGHNT and YYREEE (reference sequence). V lost 4 bases, J lost 7 bases, and 11 bases stayed unmatched.

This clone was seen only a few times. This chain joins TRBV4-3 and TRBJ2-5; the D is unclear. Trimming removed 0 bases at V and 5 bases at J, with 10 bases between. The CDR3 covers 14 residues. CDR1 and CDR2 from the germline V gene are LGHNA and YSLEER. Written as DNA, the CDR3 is TGCGCCAGCAGCCAAGAAGGCCCCGGGGAGACCCAGTACTTC. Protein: CASSQEGPGETQYF.

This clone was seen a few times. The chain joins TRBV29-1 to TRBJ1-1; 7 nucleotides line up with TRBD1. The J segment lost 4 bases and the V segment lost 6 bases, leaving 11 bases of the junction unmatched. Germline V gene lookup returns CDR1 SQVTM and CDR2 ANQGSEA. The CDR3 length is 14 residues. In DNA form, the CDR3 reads TGCAGCGTCTCTGGGCAGGGGGTTGGCACTGAAGCTTTCTTT. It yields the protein CSVSGQGVGTEAFF.

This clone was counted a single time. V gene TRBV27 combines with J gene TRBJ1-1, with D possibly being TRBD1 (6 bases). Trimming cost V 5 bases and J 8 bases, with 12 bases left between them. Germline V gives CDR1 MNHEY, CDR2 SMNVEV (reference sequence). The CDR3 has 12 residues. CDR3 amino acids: CASSEGGPEAFF. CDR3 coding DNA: TGTGCCAGCAGTGAGGGGGGGCCCGAAGCTTTCTTT.

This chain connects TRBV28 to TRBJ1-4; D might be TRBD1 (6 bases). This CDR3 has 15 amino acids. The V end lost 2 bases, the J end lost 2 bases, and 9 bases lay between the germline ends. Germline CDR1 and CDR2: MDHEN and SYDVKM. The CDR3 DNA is TGTGCCAGCAGTTTACGACAGGCTACTAATGAAAAACTGTTTTTT. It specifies CASSLRQATNEKLFF.

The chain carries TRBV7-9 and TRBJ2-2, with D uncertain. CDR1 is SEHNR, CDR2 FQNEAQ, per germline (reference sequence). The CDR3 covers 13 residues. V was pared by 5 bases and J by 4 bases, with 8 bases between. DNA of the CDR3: TGTGCCAGCAGCCAACGGAGCACCGGGGAGCTGTTTTTT. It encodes CASSQRSTGELFF.

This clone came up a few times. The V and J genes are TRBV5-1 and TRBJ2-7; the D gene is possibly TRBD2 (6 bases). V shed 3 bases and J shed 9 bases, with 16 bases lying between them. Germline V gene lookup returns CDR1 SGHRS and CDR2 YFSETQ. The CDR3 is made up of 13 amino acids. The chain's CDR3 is CASSSAGNPGQYF. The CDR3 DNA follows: TGCGCCAGCAGCTCGGCGGGAAACCCCGGGCAGTACTTC.

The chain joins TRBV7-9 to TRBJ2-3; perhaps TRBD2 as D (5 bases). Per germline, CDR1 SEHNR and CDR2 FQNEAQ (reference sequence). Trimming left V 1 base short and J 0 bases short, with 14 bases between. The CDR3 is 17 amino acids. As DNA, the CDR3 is TGTGCCAGCAGCTTAGGGGTGAGGGCACAAAGCACAGATACGCAGTATTTT. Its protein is CASSLGVRAQSTDTQYF.

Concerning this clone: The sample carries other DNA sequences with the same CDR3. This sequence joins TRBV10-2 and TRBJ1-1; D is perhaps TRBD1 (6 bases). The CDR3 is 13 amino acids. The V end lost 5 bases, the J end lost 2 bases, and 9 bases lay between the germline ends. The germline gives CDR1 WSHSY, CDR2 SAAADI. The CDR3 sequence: CASSLGQNTEAFF. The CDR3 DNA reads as TGCGCCAGCAGTTTGGGACAAAACACTGAAGCTTTCTTT.

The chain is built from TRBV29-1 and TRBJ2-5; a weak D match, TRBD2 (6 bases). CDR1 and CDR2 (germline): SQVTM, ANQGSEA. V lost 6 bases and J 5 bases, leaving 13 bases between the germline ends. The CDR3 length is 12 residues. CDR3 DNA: TGCAGCGTCCCCGGGAGTGAGGAGACCCAGTACTTC. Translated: CSVPGSEETQYF.

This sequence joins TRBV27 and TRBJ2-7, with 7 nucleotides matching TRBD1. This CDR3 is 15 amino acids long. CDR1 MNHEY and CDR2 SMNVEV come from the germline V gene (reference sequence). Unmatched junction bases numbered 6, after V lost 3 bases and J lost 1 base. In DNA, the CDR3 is TGTGCCAGCAGTTTCAGGGGACAGTTTTCCTACGAGCAGTACTTC. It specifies CASSFRGQFSYEQYF.

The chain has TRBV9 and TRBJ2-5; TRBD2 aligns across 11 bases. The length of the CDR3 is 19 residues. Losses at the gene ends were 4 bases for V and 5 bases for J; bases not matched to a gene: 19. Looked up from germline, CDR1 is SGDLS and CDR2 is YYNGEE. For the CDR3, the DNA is TGTGCCAGCAGCCACCGGCTAGCGGGAGGAGGTTCCCCCCGGGAGACCCAGTACTTC. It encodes CASSHRLAGGGSPRETQYF.

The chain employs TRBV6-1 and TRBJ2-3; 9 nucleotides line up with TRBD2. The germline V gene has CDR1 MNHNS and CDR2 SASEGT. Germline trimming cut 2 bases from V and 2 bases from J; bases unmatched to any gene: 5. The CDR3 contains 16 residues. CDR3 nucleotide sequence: TGTGCCAGCAGTGAAATACTAGCGGGCCTCACAGATACGCAGTATTTT. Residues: CASSEILAGLTDTQYF.

CDR3 region: CASSPSEGLSYEQYF. In nucleotides, the CDR3 is TGTGCCAGCAGCCCCTCGGAGGGCCTCTCCTACGAGCAGTACTTC. The rearrangement uses TRBV7-9 and TRBJ2-7, with TRBD2 as a possible D gene (6 bases). The germline CDR1 and CDR2 sequences are SEHNR and FQNEAQ (reference sequence). The CDR3 runs 15 residues. Trimming shortened V by 5 bases and J by 0 bases, and 14 bases separated the two germline ends.

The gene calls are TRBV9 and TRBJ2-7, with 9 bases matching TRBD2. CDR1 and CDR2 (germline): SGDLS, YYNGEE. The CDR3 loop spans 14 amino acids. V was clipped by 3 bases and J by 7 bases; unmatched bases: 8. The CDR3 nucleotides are TGTGCCAGCAGCGCTGGGGCGGGAGGGTATGAGCAGTACTTC. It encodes CASSAGAGGYEQYF. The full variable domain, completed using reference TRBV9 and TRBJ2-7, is DSGVTQTPKHLITATGQRVTLRCSPRSGDLSVYWYQQSLDQGLQFLIQYYNGEERAKGNILERFSAQQFPDLHSELNLSSLELGDSALYFCASSAGAGGYEQYFGPGTRLTVT.

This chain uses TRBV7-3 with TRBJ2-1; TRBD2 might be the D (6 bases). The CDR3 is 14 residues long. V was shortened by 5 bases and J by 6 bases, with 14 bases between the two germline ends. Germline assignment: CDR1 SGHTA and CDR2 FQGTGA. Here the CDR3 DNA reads TGTGCCAGCAGCGCGGGACTCCGCCCCAATGAGCAGTTCTTC. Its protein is CASSAGLRPNEQFF.

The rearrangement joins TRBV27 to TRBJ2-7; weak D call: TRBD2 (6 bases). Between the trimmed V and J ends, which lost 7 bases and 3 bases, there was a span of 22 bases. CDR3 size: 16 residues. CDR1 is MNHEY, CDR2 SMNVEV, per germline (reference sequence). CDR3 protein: CASTPSRGTGSYEQYF. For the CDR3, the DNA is TGTGCCAGCACCCCAAGTCGGGGGACGGGTAGCTACGAGCAGTACTTC.

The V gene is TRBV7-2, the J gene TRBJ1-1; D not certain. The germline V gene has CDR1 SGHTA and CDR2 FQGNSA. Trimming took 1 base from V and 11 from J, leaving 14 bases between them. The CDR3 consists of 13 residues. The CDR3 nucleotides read TGTGCCAGCAGCTTAGAACCTCTCCCCGGGGCTTTCTTT. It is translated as CASSLEPLPGAFF.

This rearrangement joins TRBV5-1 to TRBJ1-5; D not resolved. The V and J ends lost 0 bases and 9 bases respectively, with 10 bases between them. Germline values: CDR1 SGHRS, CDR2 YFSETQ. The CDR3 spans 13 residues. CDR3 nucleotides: TGCGCCAGCAGCTTGGGCGAGGGCCGGCCCCAGCATTTT. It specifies CASSLGEGRPQHF.

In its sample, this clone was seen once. The CDR3 DNA reads as TGTGCCAGCAGTTTAGGGAGTTCATACACTGAAGCTTTCTTT. Protein product: CASSLGSSYTEAFF. J is TRBJ1-1 and V is TRBV28; D gene uncertain. This CDR3 has 14 amino acids. Germline V gene lookup returns CDR1 MDHEN and CDR2 SYDVKM. Between the trimmed V and J ends, which lost 2 bases and 3 bases, there was a span of 10 bases.